The rows below give T cell receptor beta chains drawn from one sample of a study of blood T cell repertoires in COVID-19. This table comes from immunoSEQ multiplex PCR, and its TCRdb copy is limited to in-frame clones, with some not included. The data contain some 320,000 clones, about nine tenths of them seen just once; the ten biggest clones take up over 8.5%. The sequencing sample was made of peripheral blood. Receptors originate from a woman in her twenties or thirties with COVID-19, enrolled during active disease. The CDR3 runs from the conserved cysteine through the conserved F or W. D genes are given only for firm matches. Expanded clones are given a class, and other clones once, few, many or no size at all.

V gene,clone size,J gene,D gene,CDR3 protein,CDR3 DNA
TRBV9,-,TRBJ1-1,-,CASSVTERPTEAFF,TGTGCCAGCAGCGTCACAGAACGACCCACTGAAGCTTTCTTT
TRBV28,-,TRBJ2-7,-,CASSPVHLQTYEQYF,TGTGCCAGCAGTCCAGTCCACCTGCAGACCTACGAGCAGTACTTC
TRBV18,-,TRBJ2-7,TRBD1,CASSRRDRVSYEQYF,TGTGCCAGCTCCCGCCGGGACAGGGTCTCCTACGAGCAGTACTTC
TRBV5-5,-,TRBJ1-3,-,CASSSGGDTIYF,TGTGCCAGCAGCTCGGGAGGAGACACCATATATTTT
TRBV11-2,-,TRBJ2-7,-,CASSFWGSEQYF,TGTGCCAGCAGCTTCTGGGGCAGCGAGCAGTACTTC
TRBV28,-,TRBJ1-1,TRBD1,CASSLYSRQGEAFF,TGTGCCAGCAGTTTATATTCCCGACAGGGAGAAGCTTTCTTT
TRBV9,-,TRBJ1-1,-,CASRGDEAEAFF,TGTGCCAGCCGGGGGGATGAGGCTGAAGCTTTCTTT
TRBV19,-,TRBJ2-7,TRBD2,CASNPGRGYEQYF,TGTGCCAGTAACCCGGGGAGGGGCTACGAGCAGTACTTC
TRBV7-9,few,TRBJ1-5,-,CASSLEEGQPQHF,TGTGCCAGCAGCCTAGAGGAGGGTCAGCCCCAGCATTTT
TRBV2,-,TRBJ2-1,TRBD2,CAIYERGTYNEQFF,TGTGCCATATACGAGCGGGGCACCTACAATGAGCAGTTCTTC
TRBV5-1,-,TRBJ1-5,TRBD1,CASSRGTGPGQPQHF,TGCGCCAGCAGCAGAGGGACAGGGCCGGGTCAGCCCCAGCATTTT
TRBV10-3,-,TRBJ2-7,TRBD2,CAIRGGEVYEQYF,TGTGCCATCCGGGGGGGGGAGGTCTACGAGCAGTACTTC
TRBV5-4,-,TRBJ1-6,-,CASSFSGSPLHF,TGTGCCAGCAGCTTTTCGGGGTCACCCCTCCACTTT
TRBV4-1,-,TRBJ2-7,-,CASSLSTNYREQYF,TGCGCCAGCAGCCTCTCAACGAACTATCGGGAGCAGTACTTC
TRBV7-6,-,TRBJ1-3,-,CASSPAGLSGNTIYF,TGTGCCAGCAGCCCCGCAGGACTCTCTGGAAACACCATATATTTT
TRBV7-9,many,TRBJ2-7,TRBD1,CASSLATGNAYEQYF,TGTGCCAGCAGCTTAGCGACAGGGAACGCCTACGAGCAGTACTTC
TRBV5-1,-,TRBJ1-2,-,CASSYHLQESNYGYTF,TGCGCCAGCAGCTATCACTTACAGGAGTCTAACTATGGCTACACCTTC
TRBV5-5,-,TRBJ2-3,-,CASSPVWWGSITQYF,TGTGCCAGCAGCCCGGTTTGGTGGGGCTCGATTACGCAGTATTTT